This TCR beta chain was captured in a study of T cells in Graves' hyperthyroidism and ophthalmopathy. CDR1 is SGHVS, CDR2 FNYEAQ, per germline. This CDR3 is 14 amino acids long. The V gene lost 5 bases and the J gene lost 5 bases, with 16 bases spanning the gap. Researchers took RNA transcripts and amplified the TCR beta CDR3 regions from them. With the HTBI primer set, the TCR CDR3 went through a first round of RT-PCR. TCRdb re-derived calls from the multiplex PCR reads in MiXCR, one entry per CDR3 protein. The repertoire holds around 400,000 distinct CDR3 sequences, with 15% to 18% as singletons. The gene calls are TRBV7-6 and TRBJ2-7; D uncertain. Sequences were obtained from blood. The sequence came from a young woman with Graves' hyperthyroidism that later progressed to Graves' ophthalmopathy. The DNA of the CDR3 is TGTGCCAGCAGCCCTGGTCTACTGGGCAACGAGCAGTACTTC. This codes for CASSPGLLGNEQYF.